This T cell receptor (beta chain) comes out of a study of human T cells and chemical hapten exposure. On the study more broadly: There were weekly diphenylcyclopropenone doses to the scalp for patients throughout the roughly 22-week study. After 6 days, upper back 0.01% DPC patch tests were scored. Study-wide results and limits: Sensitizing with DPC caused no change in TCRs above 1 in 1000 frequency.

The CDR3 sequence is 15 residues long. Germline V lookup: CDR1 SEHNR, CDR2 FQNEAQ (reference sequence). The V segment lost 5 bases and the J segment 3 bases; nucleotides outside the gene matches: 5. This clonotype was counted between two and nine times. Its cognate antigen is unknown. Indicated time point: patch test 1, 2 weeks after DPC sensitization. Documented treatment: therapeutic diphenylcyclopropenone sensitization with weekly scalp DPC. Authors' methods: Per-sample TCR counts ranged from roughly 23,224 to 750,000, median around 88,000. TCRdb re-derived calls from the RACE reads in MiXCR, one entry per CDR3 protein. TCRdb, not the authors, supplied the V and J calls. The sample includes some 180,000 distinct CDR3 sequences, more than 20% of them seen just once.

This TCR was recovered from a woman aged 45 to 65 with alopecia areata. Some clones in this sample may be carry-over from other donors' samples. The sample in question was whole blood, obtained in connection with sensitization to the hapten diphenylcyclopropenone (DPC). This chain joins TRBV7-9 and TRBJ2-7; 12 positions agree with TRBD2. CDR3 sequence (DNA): TGTGCCAGCAGCCCCCGGACTAGCGGGGTCTACGAGCAGTACTTC. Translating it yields CASSPRTSGVYEQYF. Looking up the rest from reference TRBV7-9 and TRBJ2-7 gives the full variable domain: DTGVSQNPRHKITKRGQNVTFRCDPISEHNRLYWYRQTLGQGPEFLTYFQNEAQLEKSRLLSDRFSAERPKGSFSTLEIQRTEQGDSAMYLCASSPRTSGVYEQYFGPGTRLTVT.